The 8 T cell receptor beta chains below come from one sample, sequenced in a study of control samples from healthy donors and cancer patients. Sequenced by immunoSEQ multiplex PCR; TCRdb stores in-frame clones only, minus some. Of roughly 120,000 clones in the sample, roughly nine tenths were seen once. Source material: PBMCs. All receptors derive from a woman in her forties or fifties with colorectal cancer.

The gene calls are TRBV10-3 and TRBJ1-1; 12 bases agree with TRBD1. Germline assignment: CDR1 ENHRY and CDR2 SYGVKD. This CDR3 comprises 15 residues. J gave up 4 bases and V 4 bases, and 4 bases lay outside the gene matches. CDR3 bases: TGTGCCATCAGTGCGGGGACAGGGGGCGGCACTGAAGCTTTCTTT. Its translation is CAISAGTGGGTEAFF.

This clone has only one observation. CDR3 nucleotides: TGTGCCAGCAGCTTATTAGATGGACCCAAGAGGGATACGCAGTATTTT. Encoded protein: CASSLLDGPKRDTQYF. The rearrangement links TRBV13 to TRBJ2-3, with D unclear. The CDR3 has 16 residues. V was cut by 2 bases and J by 6 bases, with 18 bases left in between. From germline, CDR1 is PRHDT and CDR2 FYEKMQ (reference sequence).

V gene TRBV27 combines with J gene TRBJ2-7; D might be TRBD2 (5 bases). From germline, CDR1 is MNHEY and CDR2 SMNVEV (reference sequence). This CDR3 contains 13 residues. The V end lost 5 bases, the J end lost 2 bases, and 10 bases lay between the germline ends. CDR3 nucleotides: TGTGCCAGCAGTCTGGGAGTGGCCTACGAGCAGTACTTC. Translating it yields CASSLGVAYEQYF.

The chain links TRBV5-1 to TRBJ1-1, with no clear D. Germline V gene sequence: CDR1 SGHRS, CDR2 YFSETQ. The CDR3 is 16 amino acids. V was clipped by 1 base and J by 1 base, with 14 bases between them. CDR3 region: CASSLHFGVRNTEAFF. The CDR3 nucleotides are TGCGCCAGCAGCTTGCATTTCGGGGTGAGGAACACTGAAGCTTTCTTT.

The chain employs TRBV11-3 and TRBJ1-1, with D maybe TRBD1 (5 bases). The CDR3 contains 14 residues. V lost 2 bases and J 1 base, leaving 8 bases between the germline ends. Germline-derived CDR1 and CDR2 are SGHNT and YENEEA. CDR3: CASSLSGANTEAFF. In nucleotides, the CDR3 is TGTGCCAGCAGCTTATCCGGGGCGAACACTGAAGCTTTCTTT.

The CDR3 DNA reads TGTGCCATCAGTGAGTCGACAGGAAGGGGCTACACCTTC. Protein product: CAISESTGRGYTF. The V gene is TRBV10-3, the J gene TRBJ1-2; a possible D gene is TRBD1 (6 bases). Trimming left V 0 bases short and J 8 bases short, with 10 bases between. The germline gives CDR1 ENHRY, CDR2 SYGVKD. This CDR3 is built from 13 residues.

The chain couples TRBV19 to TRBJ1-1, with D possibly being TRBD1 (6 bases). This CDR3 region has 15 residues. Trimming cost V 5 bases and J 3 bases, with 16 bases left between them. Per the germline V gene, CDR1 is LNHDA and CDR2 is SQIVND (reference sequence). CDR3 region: CASSAGTGRDTEAFF. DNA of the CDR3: TGTGCCAGTAGTGCAGGTACAGGGAGGGACACTGAAGCTTTCTTT. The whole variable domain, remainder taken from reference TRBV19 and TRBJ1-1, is DGGITQSPKYLFRKEGQNVTLSCEQNLNHDAMYWYRQDPGQGLRLIYYSQIVNDFQKGDIAEGYSVSREKKESFPLTVTSAQKNPTAFYLCASSAGTGRDTEAFFGQGTRLTVV.

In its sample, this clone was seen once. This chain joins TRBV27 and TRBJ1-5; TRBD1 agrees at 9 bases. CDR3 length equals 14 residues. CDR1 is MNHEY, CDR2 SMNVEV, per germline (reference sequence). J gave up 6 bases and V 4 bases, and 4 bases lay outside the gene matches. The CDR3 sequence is CASSSGTGFQPQHF. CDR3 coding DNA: TGTGCCAGCAGTTCAGGGACAGGGTTTCAGCCCCAGCATTTT.